This T cell receptor (beta chain) derives from a study of blood T cell repertoires in COVID-19. For the study at large: COVID-19 samples collected from the United States, Italy and Spain covered acute and convalescent phases.

The protocol was immunoSEQ multiplex PCR, while the TCRdb copy is restricted to in-frame clones and leaves out a portion. The sample consists of a few hundred thousand clones, about 90% of them appearing once. Study members were between about 18 and 100 years old and lived in approximately 25 US regions. Participant-reported clinical history was the basis for cohort assignment. Losses at the gene ends were 0 bases for V and 0 bases for J; bases not matched to a gene: 5. Germline loops: CDR1 LGHNA, CDR2 YSLEER. There are 16 residues in the CDR3. The sequenced sample consisted of PBMCs or T cells enriched from blood (not recorded which). The clonotype comes from a human donor in a cohort exposed to, infected with or recovered from COVID-19 (not recorded which). The donor label of this sample is uncertain. The chain links TRBV4-3 to TRBJ2-7; 7 positions agree with TRBD1. Here the CDR3 reads CASSQDGPGGSYEQYF. For the CDR3, the DNA is TGCGCCAGCAGCCAAGATGGCCCAGGGGGCTCCTACGAGCAGTACTTC.